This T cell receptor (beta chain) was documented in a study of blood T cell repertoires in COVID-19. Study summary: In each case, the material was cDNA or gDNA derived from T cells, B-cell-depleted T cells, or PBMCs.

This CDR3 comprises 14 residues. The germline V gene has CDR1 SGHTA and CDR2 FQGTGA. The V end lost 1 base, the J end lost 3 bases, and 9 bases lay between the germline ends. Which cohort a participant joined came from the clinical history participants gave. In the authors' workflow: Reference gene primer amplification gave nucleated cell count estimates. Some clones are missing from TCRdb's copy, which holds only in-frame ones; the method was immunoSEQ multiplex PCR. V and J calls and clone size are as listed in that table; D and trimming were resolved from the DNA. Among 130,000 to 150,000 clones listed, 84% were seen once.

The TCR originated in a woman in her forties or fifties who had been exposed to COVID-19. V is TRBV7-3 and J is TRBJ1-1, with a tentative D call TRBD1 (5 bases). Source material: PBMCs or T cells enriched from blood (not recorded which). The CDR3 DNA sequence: TGTGCCAGCAGCTTAAGCGGGGGACACACTGAAGCTTTCTTT. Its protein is CASSLSGGHTEAFF.